The 6 T cell receptor beta chains below all came from one sample that was sequenced in a study of OX40 agonist ivuxolimab in advanced cancers. The assay was immunoSEQ multiplex PCR, and TCRdb's table has in-frame clones only and misses some. The table has approximately 50,000 clones, more than 70% seen once. The sequences come from CD4+ or CD8+ T cells sorted from blood, collected in a trial of the OX40 agonist ivuxolimab. The receptors were gathered from an adult with an advanced solid tumor such as melanoma, head and neck, liver or kidney cancer.

This clone is categorized as medium-sized. The V gene is TRBV2, the J gene TRBJ2-5, with 10 bases that match TRBD2. The V segment lost 7 bases and the J segment 3 bases; nucleotides outside the gene matches: 5. The CDR3 covers 14 residues. The germline V gene has CDR1 SNHLY and CDR2 FYNNEI. The CDR3 loop reads CASMGLAGEETQYF. In nucleotides, the CDR3 is TGTGCCAGCATGGGGCTAGCGGGAGAAGAGACCCAGTACTTC. Full variable domain (missing parts from reference TRBV2 and TRBJ2-5): EPEVTQTPSHQVTQMGQEVILRCVPISNHLYFYWYRQILGQKVEFLVSFYNNEISEKSEIFDDQFSVERPDGSNFTLKIRSTKLEDSAMYFCASMGLAGEETQYFGPGTRLLVL.

The genes are TRBV4-2 and TRBJ1-3; D unclear. This CDR3 is built from 16 residues. Germline CDR1 is LGHNA and CDR2 is YNFKEQ. With 0 bases removed from V and 3 bases from J, the gap between germline ends came to 12 bases. The CDR3 region has the DNA TGTGCCAGCAGCCAAGATCGACTAGGGAATGGAAACACCATATATTTT. This gives the protein CASSQDRLGNGNTIYF.

This clone showed up just a few times. The chain recombines TRBV2 with TRBJ2-5, with 9 bases matching TRBD2. Germline V CDR1 and CDR2: SNHLY, FYNNEI. Losses at the gene ends were 8 bases for V and 4 bases for J; bases not matched to a gene: 14. This CDR3 has 16 amino acids. The CDR3 sequence is CASHPRNSGSGETQYF. The CDR3 DNA follows: TGTGCCAGCCACCCTCGGAATAGCGGGAGTGGAGAGACCCAGTACTTC.

The V and J genes are TRBV7-9 and TRBJ2-5; TRBD1 matches 9 bases. Germline assignment: CDR1 SEHNR and CDR2 FQNEAQ (reference sequence). The CDR3 contains 13 residues. J gave up 14 bases and V 2 bases, and 9 bases lay outside the gene matches. CDR3 DNA: TGTGCCAGCAGCTTACGGGACAGGGCTTTTTTATACTTC. Its translation is CASSLRDRAFLYF.

The J gene is TRBJ1-2, the V gene TRBV27; 11 nucleotides line up with TRBD1. This CDR3 is 13 amino acids long. V lost 8 bases and J lost 5; bases outside the gene matches: 4. In germline, CDR1 is MNHEY, CDR2 SMNVEV (reference sequence). CDR3 DNA sequence: TGTGCCAGCGGACAGGGGGCAGGGTATGGCTACACCTTC. It is translated as CASGQGAGYGYTF.

The chain links TRBV4-1 to TRBJ1-2; tentatively, D is TRBD1 (6 bases). Germline CDR1 is MGHRA and CDR2 is YSYEKL. The ends were cut back, 0 bases at V and 2 bases at J, with 10 bases in the middle. The CDR3 is made up of 15 amino acids. This CDR3 reads CASSQDPQGNYGYTF. The CDR3 DNA reads as TGCGCCAGCAGCCAAGACCCACAGGGAAACTATGGCTACACCTTC.